Sequencing of this T cell receptor beta chain was carried out in a study of OX40 agonist ivuxolimab in advanced cancers. Clones were read by immunoSEQ multiplex PCR, and TCRdb kept only the in-frame ones, dropping some. The repertoire holds some 65,000 clones, with roughly nine tenths as singletons. This CDR3 has 14 residues. Trimming took off 0 bases at V and 0 bases at J, with 6 bases between the two ends. Germline CDR1 is SGHNT and CDR2 is YYREEE (reference sequence). The clonotype originates from an adult with an advanced solid tumor such as melanoma, head and neck, liver or kidney cancer. The rearrangement links TRBV5-4 to TRBJ1-1; no reliable D call. Sequencing was performed on CD4+ or CD8+ T cells sorted from blood, taken in a trial of the OX40 agonist ivuxolimab. The chain's CDR3 is CASSLDGMNTEAFF. In DNA form, the CDR3 reads TGTGCCAGCAGCTTGGACGGAATGAACACTGAAGCTTTCTTT. Drawing the rest from reference TRBV5-4 and TRBJ1-1, the complete variable domain is ETGVTQSPTHLIKTRGQQVTLRCSSQSGHNTVSWYQQALGQGPQFIFQYYREEENGRGNFPPRFSGLQFPNYSSELNVNALELDDSALYLCASSLDGMNTEAFFGQGTRLTVV.